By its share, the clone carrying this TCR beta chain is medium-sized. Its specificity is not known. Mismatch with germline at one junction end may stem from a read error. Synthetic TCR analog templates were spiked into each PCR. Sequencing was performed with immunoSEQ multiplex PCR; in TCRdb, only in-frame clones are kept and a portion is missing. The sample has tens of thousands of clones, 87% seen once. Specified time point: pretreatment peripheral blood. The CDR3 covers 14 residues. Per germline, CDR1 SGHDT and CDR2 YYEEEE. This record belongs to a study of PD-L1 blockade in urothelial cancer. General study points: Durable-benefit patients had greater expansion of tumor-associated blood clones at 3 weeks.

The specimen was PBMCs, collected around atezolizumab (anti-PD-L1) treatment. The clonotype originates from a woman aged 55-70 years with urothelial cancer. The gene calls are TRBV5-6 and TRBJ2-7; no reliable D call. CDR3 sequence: CASSPAGSSSHGSF. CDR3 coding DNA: TGTGCCAGCAGCCCAGCCGGGTCTTCGTCTCATGGGTCCTTC.